Listed here is a single TCR beta chain. Its antigen is unknown. Purity above 95% was achieved in all sorted populations. Trimming removed 2 bases from V and 4 bases from J, with 11 bases in between. CDR1 and CDR2 from the germline V gene are GTSNPN and SVGIG (reference sequence). This CDR3 has 13 amino acids. The entirety of the isolated RNA underwent reverse transcription, so expressed TCRB transcripts were sequenced. Libraries were prepared by immunoSEQ multiplex PCR; TCRdb keeps only in-frame clonotypes and omits some of them. The sample lists some 660,000 clones; roughly an eighth were seen once. The source of the sample is a study of beta chain features in type 1 diabetes. The overall study: Examination covered some 110,000,000 sorted cells spanning all samples.

Study observations and caveats: A potential influence of HLA type upon TCRB rearrangement remained unresolved herein. Among all four CD4+ subsets, Type 1 diabetes patients had TCRB CDR3s that were moderately but significantly shorter. A possible short-template PCR bias applies equally to patients and controls.

Sequences were obtained from naive CD4+ T cells from blood. The source of this sequence is a man between 18 and 35 years old with type 1 diabetes. This rearrangement joins TRBV30 to TRBJ1-1; D not resolved. The CDR3 DNA reads TGTGCCTGGAGTTATTCGATCGGCACTGAAGCTTTCTTT. It yields the protein CAWSYSIGTEAFF.